Shown below are 11 T cell receptor beta chains from a single sample sequenced in a study of blood T cell repertoires in COVID-19. TCRdb keeps only in-frame clones here, not all; method: immunoSEQ multiplex PCR. The table shows some 190,000 clones, with around 79% occurring only once. Sequencing was carried out using peripheral blood. The receptor source for this set is a woman aged 45-60 years with acute or convalescent COVID-19.

The rearrangement links TRBV18 to TRBJ2-1; perhaps TRBD1 as D (6 bases). This CDR3 contains 15 residues. Germline V CDR1 and CDR2: KGHSH, LQKENI. Trimming removed 4 bases at V and 5 bases at J, with 15 bases between. The CDR3: CASSRGQGINNEQFF. As DNA, the CDR3 is TGTGCCAGCTCACGGGGGCAGGGGATTAACAATGAGCAGTTCTTC.

This sequence joins TRBV24-1 and TRBJ1-2, with 10 bases fitting TRBD1. Germline-derived CDR1 and CDR2 are KGHDR and SFDVKD. V shed 9 bases, J shed 3 bases, and the junction held 6 bases outside the gene matches. This CDR3 has 14 amino acids. CDR3 amino acids: CATRGTGEDYGYTF. The DNA of the CDR3 is TGTGCCACCCGGGGGACAGGGGAAGACTATGGCTACACCTTC.

The V gene is TRBV18, the J gene TRBJ1-4, with 10 bases that match TRBD1. Germline-derived CDR1 and CDR2 are KGHSH and LQKENI. The V and J ends lost 4 bases and 5 bases, in that order; junction bases with no gene match: 1. The CDR3 contains 14 residues. CDR3 bases: TGTGCCAGCTCACGACAGGGGGCGAATGAAAAACTGTTTTTT. It codes for CASSRQGANEKLFF.

The genes are TRBV24-1 and TRBJ2-3, with D maybe TRBD2 (6 bases). V was pared by 2 bases and J by 5 bases, with 13 bases between. Germline lookup yields CDR1 KGHDR and CDR2 SFDVKD. The CDR3 has 15 residues. The CDR3 DNA reads TGTGCCACCAGTGATTGGGGTCCGGGGGAAGATACGCAGTATTTT. This encodes CATSDWGPGEDTQYF.

This rearrangement joins TRBV19 to TRBJ1-2, with D possibly TRBD1 on 5 matching bases. V was pared by 7 bases and J by 6 bases, with 24 bases between. The CDR3 covers 16 residues. CDR1 and CDR2 (germline): LNHDA, SQIVND (reference sequence). The CDR3 loop reads CASNQGPIVGLDGYTF. The CDR3 DNA is TGTGCCAGTAACCAAGGGCCCATTGTGGGGCTGGATGGCTACACCTTC.

The J gene is TRBJ1-2, the V gene TRBV14; a weak D match, TRBD1 (6 bases). The V and J ends lost 3 bases and 3 bases respectively, with 14 bases between them. From germline, CDR1 is SGHDN and CDR2 FVKESK. CDR3 length equals 15 residues. CDR3: CASSQTGFKYYGYTF. The CDR3, as DNA: TGTGCCAGCAGCCAGACAGGCTTCAAATACTATGGCTACACCTTC.

The chain has TRBV6-2 or TRBV6-3 and TRBJ1-4; perhaps TRBD1 as D (5 bases). V shed 2 bases and J shed 8 bases, with 24 bases lying between them. The length of the CDR3 is 18 residues. The germline CDR1 and CDR2 sequences are MNHEY and SVGEGT. The CDR3 reads CASSYRNRKDSLKEKLFF. DNA of the CDR3: TGTGCCAGCAGTTACCGGAACAGAAAAGACAGCCTGAAGGAAAAACTGTTTTTT.

This sequence joins TRBV19 and TRBJ1-1; D is unclear. CDR3 size: 12 residues. Germline assignment: CDR1 LNHDA and CDR2 SQIVND (reference sequence). Trimming stripped 9 bases from V and 7 bases from J, with 15 bases between. The CDR3 sequence is CASSLAGNEAFF. CDR3 sequence (DNA): TGTGCCAGCAGTCTTGCGGGGAATGAAGCTTTCTTT.

This rearrangement joins TRBV5-4 to TRBJ2-7, with 14 positions matching TRBD2. Trimming removed 0 bases from V and 4 bases from J; junction bases left unmatched: 3. Germline V lookup: CDR1 SGHNT, CDR2 YYREEE (reference sequence). The CDR3 extends over 16 amino acids. The DNA for the CDR3 is TGTGCCAGCAGCTTGGGGGGACTAGCGGGAGAGTACGAGCAGTACTTC. Amino acids: CASSLGGLAGEYEQYF. The full variable domain, rest sourced from reference TRBV5-4 and TRBJ2-7, is ETGVTQSPTHLIKTRGQQVTLRCSSQSGHNTVSWYQQALGQGPQFIFQYYREEENGRGNFPPRFSGLQFPNYSSELNVNALELDDSALYLCASSLGGLAGEYEQYFGPGTRLTVT.

The chain links TRBV4-2 to TRBJ2-3, with 15 bases aligning to TRBD2. Germline CDR1 LGHNA, CDR2 YNFKEQ. This CDR3 region has 18 residues. Trimming removed 4 bases from V and 0 bases from J; junction bases left unmatched: 5. CDR3 in amino acids: CASSRTSGGDSSTDTQYF. The CDR3 nucleotides read TGTGCCAGCAGCCGGACTAGCGGGGGGGACTCAAGCACAGATACGCAGTATTTT.

The chain recombines TRBV24-1 with TRBJ2-3, with 9 positions matching TRBD2. This CDR3 region has 16 residues. The J segment lost 4 bases and the V segment lost 4 bases, leaving 8 bases of the junction unmatched. Germline assignment: CDR1 KGHDR and CDR2 SFDVKD. The CDR3 bases are TGTGCCACCAGTGAGGCTAGCGGGAAAGGTGCAGATACGCAGTATTTT. Protein product: CATSEASGKGADTQYF.